This T cell receptor (beta chain) was identified during a study of cytomegalovirus exposure and HLA in healthy donors. About the research overall: An early release of data contained 70 million to 95 million unique TCRs, which came from HLA-typed donors.

A multiplex PCR was run with 60 Vbeta primers and 13 Jbeta primers. TCRdb's table, derived via immunoSEQ multiplex PCR, lists solely in-frame clones and lacks some. Altogether about 120,000 clones are present, 80% being singletons, with the ten largest covering roughly 9.2%. The CDR3 runs to 15 residues. Trimming removed 8 bases from V and 7 bases from J; junction bases left unmatched: 14. Looked up from germline, CDR1 is MNHEY and CDR2 is SMNVEV (reference sequence). This clone was picked up one time. The sequenced material came from PBMCs. This clonotype was sampled from a female donor in good health and CMV-seropositive. The chain employs TRBV27 and TRBJ1-2; 9 bases match TRBD1. The CDR3 here is CASYSPTGGLGGYTF. The CDR3 region has the DNA TGTGCCAGCTATTCCCCAACAGGGGGCTTGGGTGGCTACACCTTC.